The 13 T cell receptor beta chains below were found in one sample sequenced in a study of shared clonotypes between healthy human individuals. Method: immunoSEQ multiplex PCR; TCRdb's copy keeps in-frame clones and lacks some. The table shows some 2 million clones, with 90% to 95% occurring only once. The sequencing input was naive CD4+ T cells sorted from blood. Subset denoted: CD45RA+ positively selected. The receptors shown here come from a man between 18 and 35 years old in good health.

The chain uses TRBV4-1 and TRBJ2-2, with D unclear. The CDR3 sequence is 18 residues long. V was shortened by 0 bases and J by 4 bases, with 18 bases between the two germline ends. Germline-derived CDR1 and CDR2 are MGHRA and YSYEKL. The CDR3, as DNA: TGCGCCAGCAGCCAAGATTCGTGGCAGACGAGTGTCACCGGGGAGCTGTTTTTT. Translating it yields CASSQDSWQTSVTGELFF.

The CDR3 region is CAWRLALGAINYGYTF. The CDR3 region has the DNA TGTGCCTGGAGGCTCGCTTTGGGGGCGATTAACTATGGCTACACCTTC. The chain uses TRBV30 and TRBJ1-2, with D tentatively TRBD1 (6 bases). The ends were cut back, 3 bases at V and 1 base at J, with 18 bases in the middle. Germline assignment: CDR1 GTSNPN and CDR2 SVGIG (reference sequence). There are 16 residues in the CDR3.

The chain joins TRBV2 to TRBJ2-5, with 7 bases aligning to TRBD2. This CDR3 contains 13 residues. The trim removed 5 bases at V and 0 bases at J, leaving 0 bases unmatched. Per germline, CDR1 SNHLY and CDR2 FYNNEI. The CDR3 DNA reads TGTGCCAGCAGTAGCGGGAACCAAGAGACCCAGTACTTC. Translating it yields CASSSGNQETQYF.

V is TRBV5-1 and J is TRBJ2-2, with 8 nucleotides matching TRBD1. The germline CDR1 and CDR2 sequences are SGHRS and YFSETQ. With 7 bases clipped from V and 5 bases from J, the junction kept 10 bases outside the gene matches. The CDR3 has 15 residues. Written as DNA, the CDR3 is TGCGCCAGCGGACAGGGTTTGGGGCTGACCGGGGAGCTGTTTTTT. This gives the protein CASGQGLGLTGELFF.

V gene TRBV7-6 combines with J gene TRBJ2-7; D is possibly TRBD1 (5 bases). The V end was cut by 0 bases, the J end by 6 bases, with 15 bases between. CDR3 length equals 15 residues. Germline V gene lookup returns CDR1 SGHVS and CDR2 FNYEAQ. CDR3 residues: CASSLAGSTGAEQYF. The DNA of the CDR3 is TGTGCCAGCAGCTTAGCGGGGTCTACAGGTGCCGAGCAGTACTTC.

V is TRBV27 and J is TRBJ1-6, with 8 bases aligning to TRBD1. Per germline, CDR1 MNHEY and CDR2 SMNVEV (reference sequence). The CDR3 has 18 residues. J gave up 3 bases and V 4 bases, and 11 bases lay outside the gene matches. The CDR3 coding sequence is TGTGCCAGCAGTTCCTTAAGCTACAGGGGGAGCTATAATTCACCCCTCCACTTT. Protein: CASSSLSYRGSYNSPLHF.

This chain joins TRBV7-9 and TRBJ1-3, with 7 bases aligning to TRBD1. The CDR3 has 14 residues. Germline V gene data show CDR1 as SEHNR and CDR2 as FQNEAQ (reference sequence). After removal of 6 bases from V and 4 bases from J, the junction contained 6 bases not matched to a gene. The CDR3 loop is CASSYTGVGNTIYF. For the CDR3, the DNA is TGTGCCAGCAGTTATACAGGGGTAGGAAACACCATATATTTT.

In this sample, this clone turned up once. The chain couples TRBV6-1 to TRBJ2-1, with TRBD1 identical over 8 bases. J gave up 10 bases and V 0 bases, and 8 bases lay outside the gene matches. The germline gives CDR1 MNHNS, CDR2 SASEGT. The CDR3 is 15 amino acids. The CDR3 region is CASSEAQGQGFEQFF. DNA of the CDR3: TGTGCCAGCAGTGAAGCGCAAGGACAGGGATTCGAGCAGTTCTTC.

The rearrangement joins TRBV5-6 to TRBJ1-6; 9 bases fit TRBD1. Germline CDR1 is SGHDT and CDR2 is YYEEEE. The length of the CDR3 is 15 residues. J gave up 9 bases and V 4 bases, and 8 bases lay outside the gene matches. This CDR3 is CASSLPGTGFSPLHF. The CDR3 coding sequence is TGTGCCAGCAGCCTCCCAGGGACAGGGTTTTCACCCCTCCACTTT. Full variable domain (outside the CDR3, taken from reference TRBV5-6 and TRBJ1-6): DAGVTQSPTHLIKTRGQQVTLRCSPKSGHDTVSWYQQALGQGPQFIFQYYEEEERQRGNFPDRFSGHQFPNYSSELNVNALLLGDSALYLCASSLPGTGFSPLHFGNGTRLTVT.

The CDR3, as DNA: TGCGCCAGCAGTGAATCCTACGCTAGCACAGATACGCAGTATTTT. Translation gives CASSESYASTDTQYF. This chain uses TRBV10-2 with TRBJ2-3; no firm D call. Germline V gene lookup returns CDR1 WSHSY and CDR2 SAAADI. This CDR3 has 15 amino acids. With 3 bases removed from V and 0 bases from J, the gap between germline ends came to 10 bases.

This clone has just a few counts. The gene calls are TRBV19 and TRBJ1-5, with D possibly TRBD1 on 6 matching bases. The germline CDR1 and CDR2 sequences are LNHDA and SQIVND (reference sequence). V lost 5 bases to trimming and J lost 2 bases, with 16 bases between them. The CDR3 extends over 16 amino acids. The CDR3 here is CASSEPGVLGNQPQHF. CDR3 bases: TGTGCCAGTAGTGAGCCAGGGGTATTGGGCAATCAGCCCCAGCATTTT.

This sequence joins TRBV15 and TRBJ1-2, with D perhaps TRBD1 (6 bases). Germline CDR1 LNHNV, CDR2 YYDKDF (reference sequence). The CDR3 is 17 residues long. V lost 0 bases, J lost 4 bases, and 18 bases lay in between. The CDR3 DNA reads TGTGCCACCAGCAGAGACTCACTACCGACAGGTTTCTATGGCTACACCTTC. This gives the protein CATSRDSLPTGFYGYTF.

The genes are TRBV7-2 and TRBJ2-5; 8 nucleotides align to TRBD1. Germline V gene lookup returns CDR1 SGHTA and CDR2 FQGNSA. The V segment lost 5 bases and the J segment 7 bases; nucleotides outside the gene matches: 12. This CDR3 is built from 15 residues. DNA for the CDR3: TGTGCCAGCAGCCGACAGGGGTCCTTCGACGTGACCCAGTACTTC. Translated: CASSRQGSFDVTQYF.